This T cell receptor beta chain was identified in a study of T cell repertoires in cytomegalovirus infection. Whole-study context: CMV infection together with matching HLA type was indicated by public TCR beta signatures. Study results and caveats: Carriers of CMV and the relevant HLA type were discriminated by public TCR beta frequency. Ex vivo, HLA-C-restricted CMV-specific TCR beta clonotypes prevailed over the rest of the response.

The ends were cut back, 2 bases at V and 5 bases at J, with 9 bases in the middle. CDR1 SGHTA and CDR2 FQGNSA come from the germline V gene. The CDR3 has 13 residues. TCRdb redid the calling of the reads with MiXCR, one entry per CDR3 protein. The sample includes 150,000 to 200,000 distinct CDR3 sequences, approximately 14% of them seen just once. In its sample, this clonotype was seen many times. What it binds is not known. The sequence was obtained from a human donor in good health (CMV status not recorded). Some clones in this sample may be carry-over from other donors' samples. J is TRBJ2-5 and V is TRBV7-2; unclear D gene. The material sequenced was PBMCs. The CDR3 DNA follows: TGTGCCAGCAGCTTATACCCCCGCGAGACCCAGTACTTC. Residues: CASSLYPRETQYF.